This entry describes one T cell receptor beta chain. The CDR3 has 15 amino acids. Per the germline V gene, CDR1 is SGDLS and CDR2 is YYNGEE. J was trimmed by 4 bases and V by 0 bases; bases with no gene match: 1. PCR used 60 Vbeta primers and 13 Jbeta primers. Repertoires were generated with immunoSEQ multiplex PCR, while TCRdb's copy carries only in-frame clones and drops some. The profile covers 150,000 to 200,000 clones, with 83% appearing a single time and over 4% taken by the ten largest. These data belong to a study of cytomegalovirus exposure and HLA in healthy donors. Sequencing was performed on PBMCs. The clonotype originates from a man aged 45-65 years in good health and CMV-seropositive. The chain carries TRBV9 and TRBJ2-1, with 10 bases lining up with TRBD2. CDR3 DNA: TGTGCCAGCAGCGTAGTAGCGGGAGGTTACAATGAGCAGTTCTTC. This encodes CASSVVAGGYNEQFF.